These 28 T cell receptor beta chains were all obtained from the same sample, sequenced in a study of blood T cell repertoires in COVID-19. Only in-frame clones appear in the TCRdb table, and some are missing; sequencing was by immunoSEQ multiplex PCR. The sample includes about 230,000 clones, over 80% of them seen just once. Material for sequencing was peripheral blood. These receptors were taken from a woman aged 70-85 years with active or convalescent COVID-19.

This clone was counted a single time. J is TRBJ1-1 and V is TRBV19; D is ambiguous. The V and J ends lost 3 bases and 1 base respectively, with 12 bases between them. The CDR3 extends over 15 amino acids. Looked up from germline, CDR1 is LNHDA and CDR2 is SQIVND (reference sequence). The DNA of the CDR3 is TGTGCCAGTAGTATCCTCCCAGGATCGAACACTGAAGCTTTCTTT. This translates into CASSILPGSNTEAFF.

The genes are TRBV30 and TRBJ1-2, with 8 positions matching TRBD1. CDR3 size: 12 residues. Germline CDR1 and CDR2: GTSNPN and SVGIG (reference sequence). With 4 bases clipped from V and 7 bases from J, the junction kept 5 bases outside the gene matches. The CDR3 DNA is TGTGCCTGGAACCCAGGGGGCGGTGGCTACACCTTC. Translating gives CAWNPGGGGYTF. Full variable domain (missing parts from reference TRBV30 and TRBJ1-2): SQTIHQWPATLVQPVGSPLSLECTVEGTSNPNLYWYRQAAGRGLQLLFYSVGIGQISSEVPQNLSASRPQDRQFILSSKKLLLSDSGFYLCAWNPGGGGYTFGSGTRLTVV.

In nucleotides, the CDR3 is TGCGCCAGCAGCTTCGACCCAGGGGGCGGTCAGCCCCAGCATTTT. Its protein product is CASSFDPGGGQPQHF. The chain couples TRBV5-1 to TRBJ1-5; 8 positions match TRBD1. The V gene's germline CDR1 is SGHRS and CDR2 YFSETQ. Trimming took 2 bases from V and 6 from J; bases not matched to a gene: 7. The CDR3 consists of 15 residues.

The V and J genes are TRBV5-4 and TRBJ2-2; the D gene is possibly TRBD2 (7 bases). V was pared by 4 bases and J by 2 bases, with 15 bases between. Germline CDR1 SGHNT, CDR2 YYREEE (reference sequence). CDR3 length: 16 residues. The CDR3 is CASSRVGGANTGELFF. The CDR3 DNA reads TGTGCCAGCAGCAGGGTAGGGGGGGCAAACACCGGGGAGCTGTTTTTT.

Here the CDR3 DNA reads TGTGCCAGCAGCCAGGGGGCTAGCGGAGCGACTAGCACAGATACGCAGTATTTT. It is translated as CASSQGASGATSTDTQYF. The V and J genes are TRBV11-3 and TRBJ2-3, with D possibly being TRBD1 (8 bases). The CDR3 runs 18 residues. The germline V and J ends were trimmed by 5 bases and 0 bases, with 21 bases remaining between them. Germline lookup yields CDR1 SGHNT and CDR2 YENEEA.

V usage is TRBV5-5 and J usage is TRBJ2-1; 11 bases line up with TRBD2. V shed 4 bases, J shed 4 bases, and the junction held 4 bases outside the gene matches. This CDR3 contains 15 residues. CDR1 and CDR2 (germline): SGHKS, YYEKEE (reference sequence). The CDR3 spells CASSGGLAGYNEQFF. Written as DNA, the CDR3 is TGTGCCAGCAGCGGTGGACTAGCGGGTTACAATGAGCAGTTCTTC.

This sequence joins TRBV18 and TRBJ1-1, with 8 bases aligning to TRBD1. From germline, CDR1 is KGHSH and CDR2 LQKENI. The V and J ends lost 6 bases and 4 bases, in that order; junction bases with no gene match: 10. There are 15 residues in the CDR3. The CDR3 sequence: CASSPPGGSSTEAFF. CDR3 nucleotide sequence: TGTGCCAGCTCCCCGCCAGGGGGCTCGAGCACTGAAGCTTTCTTT. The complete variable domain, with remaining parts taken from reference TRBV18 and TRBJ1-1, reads NAGVMQNPRHLVRRRGQEARLRCSPMKGHSHVYWYRQLPEEGLKFMVYLQKENIIDESGMPKERFSAEFPKEGPSILRIQQVVRGDSAAYFCASSPPGGSSTEAFFGQGTRLTVV.

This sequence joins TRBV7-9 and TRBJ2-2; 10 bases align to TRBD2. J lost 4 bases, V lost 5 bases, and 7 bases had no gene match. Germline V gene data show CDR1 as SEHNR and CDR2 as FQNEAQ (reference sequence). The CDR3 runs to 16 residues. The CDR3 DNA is TGTGCCAGCAGCGGTAGCGGGGGGCCTCCCACCGGGGAGCTGTTTTTT. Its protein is CASSGSGGPPTGELFF.

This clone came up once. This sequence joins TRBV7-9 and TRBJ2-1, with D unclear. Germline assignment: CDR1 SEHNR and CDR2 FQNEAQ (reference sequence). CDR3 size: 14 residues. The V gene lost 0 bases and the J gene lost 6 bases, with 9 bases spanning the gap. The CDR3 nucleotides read TGTGCCAGCAGCTTAGCGGGTTACAGCAATGAGCAGTTCTTC. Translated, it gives CASSLAGYSNEQFF.

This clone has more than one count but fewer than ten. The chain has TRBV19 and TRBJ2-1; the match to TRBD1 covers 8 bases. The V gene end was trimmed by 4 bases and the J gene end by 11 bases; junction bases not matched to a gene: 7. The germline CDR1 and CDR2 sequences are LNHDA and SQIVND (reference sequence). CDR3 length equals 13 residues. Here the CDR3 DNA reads TGTGCCAGTAGTACCACAGGGGGAGGACAGCAGTTCTTC. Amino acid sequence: CASSTTGGGQQFF.

CDR3 in amino acids: CASSVTGGQPQHF. Written as DNA, the CDR3 is TGTGCCAGCAGTGTGACAGGGGGGCAGCCCCAGCATTTT. The V gene is TRBV27, the J gene TRBJ1-5; 9 bases agree with TRBD1. This CDR3 is built from 13 residues. CDR1 MNHEY and CDR2 SMNVEV come from the germline V gene (reference sequence). V lost 5 bases, J lost 7 bases, and 3 bases stayed unmatched.

The CDR3 nucleotides are TGTGCCAGCAGCTCCGGACAGGGGGCGAGGGAAAAACTGTTTTTT. It encodes CASSSGQGAREKLFF. The chain has TRBV5-6 and TRBJ1-4; TRBD1 matches at 11 bases. After removal of 3 bases from V and 8 bases from J, the junction contained 6 bases not matched to a gene. This CDR3 is built from 15 residues. From germline, CDR1 is SGHDT and CDR2 YYEEEE.

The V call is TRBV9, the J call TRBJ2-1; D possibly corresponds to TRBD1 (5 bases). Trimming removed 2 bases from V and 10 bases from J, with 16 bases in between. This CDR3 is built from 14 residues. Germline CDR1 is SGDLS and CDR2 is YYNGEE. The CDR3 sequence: CASSVQTQAQEQFF. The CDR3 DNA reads TGTGCCAGCAGCGTTCAAACACAGGCCCAAGAGCAGTTCTTC.

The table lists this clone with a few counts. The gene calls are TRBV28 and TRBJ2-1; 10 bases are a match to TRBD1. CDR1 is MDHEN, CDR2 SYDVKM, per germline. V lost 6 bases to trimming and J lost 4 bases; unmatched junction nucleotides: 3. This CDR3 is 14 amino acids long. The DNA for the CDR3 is TGTGCCAGCAGGGGGACAGGGGCTTACAATGAGCAGTTCTTC. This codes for CASRGTGAYNEQFF.

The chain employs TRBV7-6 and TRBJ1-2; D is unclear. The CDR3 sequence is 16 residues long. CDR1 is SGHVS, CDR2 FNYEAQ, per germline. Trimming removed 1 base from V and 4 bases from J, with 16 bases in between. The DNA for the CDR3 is TGTGCCAGCAGCTTAGGATCCTCTGGACTCCTCTATGGCTACACCTTC. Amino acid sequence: CASSLGSSGLLYGYTF.

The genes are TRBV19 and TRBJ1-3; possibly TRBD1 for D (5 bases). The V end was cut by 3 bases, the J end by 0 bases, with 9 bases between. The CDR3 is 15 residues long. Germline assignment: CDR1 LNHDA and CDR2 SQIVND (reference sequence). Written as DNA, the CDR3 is TGTGCCAGTAGTATTTCGGACAACTCTGGAAACACCATATATTTT. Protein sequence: CASSISDNSGNTIYF. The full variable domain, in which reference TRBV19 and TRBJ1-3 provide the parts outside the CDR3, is DGGITQSPKYLFRKEGQNVTLSCEQNLNHDAMYWYRQDPGQGLRLIYYSQIVNDFQKGDIAEGYSVSREKKESFPLTVTSAQKNPTAFYLCASSISDNSGNTIYFGEGSWLTVV.

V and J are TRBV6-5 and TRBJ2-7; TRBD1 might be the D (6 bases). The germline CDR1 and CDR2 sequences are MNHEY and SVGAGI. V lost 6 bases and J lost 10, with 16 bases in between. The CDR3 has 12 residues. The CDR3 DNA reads TGTGCCAGCAGAGCGGACAGTAGATTTCAGTACTTC. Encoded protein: CASRADSRFQYF.

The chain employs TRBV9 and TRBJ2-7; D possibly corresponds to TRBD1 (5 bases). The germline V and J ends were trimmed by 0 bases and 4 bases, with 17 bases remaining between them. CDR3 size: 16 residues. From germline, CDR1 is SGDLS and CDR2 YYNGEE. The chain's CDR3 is CASSVGGSEVSYEQYF. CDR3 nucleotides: TGTGCCAGCAGCGTAGGGGGCAGTGAGGTCTCATACGAGCAGTACTTC.

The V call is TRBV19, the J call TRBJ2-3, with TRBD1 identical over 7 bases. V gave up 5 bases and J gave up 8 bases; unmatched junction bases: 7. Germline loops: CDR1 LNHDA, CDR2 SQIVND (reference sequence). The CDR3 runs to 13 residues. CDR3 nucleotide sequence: TGTGCCAGTAGTCCTCGGACAGGCGGTACGCAGTATTTT. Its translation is CASSPRTGGTQYF.

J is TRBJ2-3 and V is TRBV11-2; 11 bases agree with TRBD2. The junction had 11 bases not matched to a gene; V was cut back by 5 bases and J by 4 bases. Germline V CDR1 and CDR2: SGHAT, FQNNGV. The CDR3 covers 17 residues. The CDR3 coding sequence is TGTGCCAGCAGCCCCACTCTAGCGGGAGGAGGATCAGATACGCAGTATTTT. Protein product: CASSPTLAGGGSDTQYF.

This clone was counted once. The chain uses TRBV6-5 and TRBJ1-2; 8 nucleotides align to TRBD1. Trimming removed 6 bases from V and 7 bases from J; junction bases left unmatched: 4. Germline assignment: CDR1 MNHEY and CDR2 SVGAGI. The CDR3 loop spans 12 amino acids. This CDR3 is CASRDRGGGYTF. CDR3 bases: TGTGCCAGCAGAGACAGGGGTGGTGGCTACACCTTC.

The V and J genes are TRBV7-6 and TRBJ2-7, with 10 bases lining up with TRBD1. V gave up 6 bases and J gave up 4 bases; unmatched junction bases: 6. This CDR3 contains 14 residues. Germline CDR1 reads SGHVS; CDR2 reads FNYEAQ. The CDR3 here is CASSRDRGFYEQYF. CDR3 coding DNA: TGTGCCAGCAGTCGGGACAGGGGTTTTTACGAGCAGTACTTC.

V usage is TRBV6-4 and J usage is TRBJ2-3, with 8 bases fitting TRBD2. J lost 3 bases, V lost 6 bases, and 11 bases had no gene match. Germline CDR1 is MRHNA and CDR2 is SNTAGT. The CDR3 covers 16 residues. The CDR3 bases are TGTGCCAGCAGCCCCGCGGTAGCGGGGTATACAGATACGCAGTATTTT. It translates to CASSPAVAGYTDTQYF.

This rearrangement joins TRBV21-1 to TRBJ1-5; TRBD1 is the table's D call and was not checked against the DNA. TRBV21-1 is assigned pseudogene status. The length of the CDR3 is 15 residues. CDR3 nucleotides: TGTGCCAGCAGCAAAGGTACAGGGATGGGGCAGCCCCAGCATTTT. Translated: CASSKGTGMGQPQHF.

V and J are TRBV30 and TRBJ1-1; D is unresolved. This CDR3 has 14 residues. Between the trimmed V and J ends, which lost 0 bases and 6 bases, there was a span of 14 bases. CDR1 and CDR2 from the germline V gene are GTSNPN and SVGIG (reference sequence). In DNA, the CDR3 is TGTGCCTGGAGTGTACATATTACCTTCCCTGAAGCTTTCTTT. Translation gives CAWSVHITFPEAFF.

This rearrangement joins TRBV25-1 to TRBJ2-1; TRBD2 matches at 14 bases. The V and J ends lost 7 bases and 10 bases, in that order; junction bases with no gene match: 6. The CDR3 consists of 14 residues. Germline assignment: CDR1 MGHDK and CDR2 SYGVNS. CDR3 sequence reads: CASMGTSGGVEQFF. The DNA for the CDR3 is TGTGCCAGCATGGGGACTAGCGGGGGTGTCGAGCAGTTCTTC.

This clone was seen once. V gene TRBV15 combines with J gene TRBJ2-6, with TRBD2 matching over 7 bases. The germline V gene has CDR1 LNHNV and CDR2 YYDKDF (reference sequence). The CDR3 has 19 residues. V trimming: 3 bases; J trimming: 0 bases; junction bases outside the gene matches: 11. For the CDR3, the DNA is TGTGCCACCAGCAGTGCGGGGGAGACTTGGAGCTCTGGGGCCAACGTCCTGACTTTC. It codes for CATSSAGETWSSGANVLTF.

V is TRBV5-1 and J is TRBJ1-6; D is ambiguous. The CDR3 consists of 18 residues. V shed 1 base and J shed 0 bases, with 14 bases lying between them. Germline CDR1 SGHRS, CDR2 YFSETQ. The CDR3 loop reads CASSLSASGSSYNSPLHF. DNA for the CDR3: TGCGCCAGCAGCTTGAGTGCCAGCGGGAGCTCCTATAATTCACCCCTCCACTTT.